This T cell receptor beta chain was found in a study of control samples from healthy donors and cancer patients. Profiling relied on immunoSEQ multiplex PCR, and the TCRdb table lists in-frame clones only, not all of them. The repertoire has approximately 89,000 clones, approximately 89% of them found once; the top ten carry around 21%. The V and J ends lost 6 bases and 4 bases respectively, with 12 bases between them. The CDR3 has 13 residues. Sequenced input: blood. This TCR came from a man aged 25 to 40 in good health. The gene calls are TRBV12-3 or TRBV12-4 and TRBJ2-5; D assignment may be TRBD1 or TRBD2 (6 bases each). CDR3 protein: CASSKGGRETQYF. CDR3 bases: TGTGCCAGCAGCAAAGGGGGGCGAGAGACCCAGTACTTC.